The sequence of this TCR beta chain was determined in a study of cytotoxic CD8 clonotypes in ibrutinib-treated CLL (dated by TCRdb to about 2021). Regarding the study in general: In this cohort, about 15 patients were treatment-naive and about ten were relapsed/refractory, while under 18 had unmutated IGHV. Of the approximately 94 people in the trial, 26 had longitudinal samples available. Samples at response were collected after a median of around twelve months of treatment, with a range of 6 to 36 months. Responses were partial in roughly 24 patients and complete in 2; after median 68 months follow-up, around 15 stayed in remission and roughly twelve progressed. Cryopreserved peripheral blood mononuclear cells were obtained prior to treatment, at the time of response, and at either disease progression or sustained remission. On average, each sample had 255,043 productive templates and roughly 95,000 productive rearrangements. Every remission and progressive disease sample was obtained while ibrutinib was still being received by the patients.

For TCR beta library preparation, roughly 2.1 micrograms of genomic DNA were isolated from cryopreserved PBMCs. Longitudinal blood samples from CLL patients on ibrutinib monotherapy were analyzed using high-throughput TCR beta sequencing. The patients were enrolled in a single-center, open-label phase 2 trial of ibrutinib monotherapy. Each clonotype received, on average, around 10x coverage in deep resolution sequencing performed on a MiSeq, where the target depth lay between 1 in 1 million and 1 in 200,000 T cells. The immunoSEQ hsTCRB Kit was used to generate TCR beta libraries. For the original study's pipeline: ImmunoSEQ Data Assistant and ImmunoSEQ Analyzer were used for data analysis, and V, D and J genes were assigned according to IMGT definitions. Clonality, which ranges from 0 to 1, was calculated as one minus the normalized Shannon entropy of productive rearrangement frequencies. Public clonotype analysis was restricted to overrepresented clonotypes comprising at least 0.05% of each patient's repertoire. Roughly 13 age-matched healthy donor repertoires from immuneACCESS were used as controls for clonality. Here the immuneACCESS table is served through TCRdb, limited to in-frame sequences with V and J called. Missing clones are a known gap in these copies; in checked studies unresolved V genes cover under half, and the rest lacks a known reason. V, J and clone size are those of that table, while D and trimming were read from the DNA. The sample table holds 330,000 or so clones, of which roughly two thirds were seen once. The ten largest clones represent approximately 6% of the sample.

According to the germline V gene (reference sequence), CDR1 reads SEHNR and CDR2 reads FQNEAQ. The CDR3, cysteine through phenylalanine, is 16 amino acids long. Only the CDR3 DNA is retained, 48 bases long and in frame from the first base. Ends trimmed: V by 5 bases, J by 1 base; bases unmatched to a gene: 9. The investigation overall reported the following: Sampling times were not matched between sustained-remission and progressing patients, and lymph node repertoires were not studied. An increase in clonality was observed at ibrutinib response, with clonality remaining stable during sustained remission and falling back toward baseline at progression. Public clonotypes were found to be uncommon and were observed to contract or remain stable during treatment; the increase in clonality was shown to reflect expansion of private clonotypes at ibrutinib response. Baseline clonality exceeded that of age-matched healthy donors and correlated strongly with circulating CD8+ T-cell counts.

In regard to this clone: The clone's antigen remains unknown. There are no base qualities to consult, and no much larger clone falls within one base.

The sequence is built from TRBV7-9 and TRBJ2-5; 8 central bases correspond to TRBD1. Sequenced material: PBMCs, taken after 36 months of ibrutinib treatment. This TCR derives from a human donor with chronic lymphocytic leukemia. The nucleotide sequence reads TGTGCCAGCAGCGCAGCACCGGGACAGGCCCAAGAGACCCAGTACTTC. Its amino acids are CASSAAPGQAQETQYF.